The 13 T cell receptor beta chains given below trace back to one sample, sequenced in a study of tumor-infiltrating lymphocytes in primary liver carcinoma. Total RNA and DNA came together from approximately 22-30 mg of bulk tissue without cell sorting. Making TCR beta cDNA involved around 500 ng total RNA and a constant-region primer. ARM-PCR was slightly modified, and three nested multiplex PCR rounds with it gave rise to the TCR beta libraries. It was with TRBV1-TRBV30 forward primers and a C-beta reverse primer that the first two PCR rounds were run, at around 11 cycles each. TCRdb re-called the multiplex PCR reads with MiXCR, one entry per CDR3 protein. The sample carries tens of thousands of distinct CDR3 sequences, roughly two thirds recorded once. Material: liver tumor tissue from sampling region 4. Specified subset: tumor region T4, right-lateral pole. Source of these receptors: a man aged 35-49 years with primary liver carcinoma and hepatitis B virus infection.

Remarks on this clonotype: A read error is likely, as this CDR3 ends without the conserved phenylalanine or tryptophan. No DNA is shown, since the ends of the CDR3 on it are uncertain; the CDR3 is the one TCRdb lists. The chain is built from TRBV28 and TRBJ2-1; whether TRBD1, the table's D call, matches the DNA was not checked. The germline gives CDR1 MDHEN, CDR2 SYDVKM. 13 amino acids form the CDR3, both terminal residues included. This chain's CDR3 is CASTPDRDNEQLI.

In regard to this clonotype: A clone one base away is much larger, so this may be a read error. This likely comes from a read error, as the CDR3 has no conserved phenylalanine or tryptophan at its end. The V gene is TRBV5-4, the J gene TRBJ1-2; no clear D. The germline CDR1 and CDR2 sequences are SGHNT and YYREEE (reference sequence). This CDR3 is 13 amino acids long. V shed 4 bases and J shed 6 bases, with 13 bases lying between them. CDR3 coding DNA: TGTGCCAGCAGCCTGAACGTCGGAAATGGCTACACCCTC. Translated: CASSLNVGNGYTL.

The V gene is TRBV11-2, the J gene TRBJ2-4; 7 nucleotides agree with TRBD1. Trimming cost V 3 bases and J 1 base; bases outside gene matches: 6. Germline V gene lookup returns CDR1 SGHAT and CDR2 FQNNGV. This CDR3 spans 16 amino acids. The CDR3 here is CASSFRQGRAKNIQYF. The CDR3 DNA follows: TGTGCCAGCAGCTTTCGACAGGGAAGGGCCAAAAACATTCAGTACTTC.

CDR3 in amino acids: CASNEGGVAGANVLTF. Written as DNA, the CDR3 is TGTGCCAGTAATGAAGGCGGGGTAGCTGGGGCCAACGTCCTGACTTTC. The chain couples TRBV6-1 to TRBJ2-6, with D possibly matching TRBD2 (6 bases). The CDR3 spans 16 residues. Germline values: CDR1 MNHNS, CDR2 SASEGT. V was trimmed by 9 bases and J by 2 bases, leaving 17 bases between them.

This chain joins TRBV19 and TRBJ1-5; D gene ambiguous. The CDR3 has 13 amino acids. CDR1 LNHDA and CDR2 SQIVND come from the germline V gene (reference sequence). With 3 bases removed from V and 4 bases from J, the gap between germline ends came to 7 bases. In DNA form, the CDR3 reads TGTGCCAGTAGTATCGCCCAGAATCAGCCCCAGCATTTT. Protein sequence: CASSIAQNQPQHF.

This chain links TRBV9 with TRBJ2-2; D not resolved. The CDR3 runs 15 residues. The ends were cut back, 0 bases at V and 3 bases at J, with 9 bases in the middle. Germline lookup yields CDR1 SGDLS and CDR2 YYNGEE. This chain's CDR3 is CASSVEAMDTGELFF. The DNA of the CDR3 is TGTGCCAGCAGCGTAGAAGCGATGGACACCGGGGAGCTGTTTTTT. Variable domain in full (rest from reference TRBV9 and TRBJ2-2): DSGVTQTPKHLITATGQRVTLRCSPRSGDLSVYWYQQSLDQGLQFLIQYYNGEERAKGNILERFSAQQFPDLHSELNLSSLELGDSALYFCASSVEAMDTGELFFGEGSRLTVL.

As regards this clonotype: Possible read error: a much larger clone is one base away. The gene calls are TRBV30 and TRBJ1-1; possibly TRBD1 for D (5 bases). CDR1 and CDR2 (germline): GTSNPN, SVGIG (reference sequence). This CDR3 is 13 amino acids long. The CDR3, as DNA: TGTACCTGGGGCCGCCGGGAGAACACTGAAGCTTTCTTT. This translates into CTWGRRENTEAFF.

Comments on this clonotype: Its ends do not fully match the called genes, so a read error is possible. This chain uses TRBV13 with TRBJ2-1; D may be TRBD2 (5 bases). The length of the CDR3 is 17 residues. Looked up from germline, CDR1 is PRHDT and CDR2 is FYEKMQ (reference sequence). Here the CDR3 reads CAGSLGGGRGSYNEQFF. The CDR3 bases are TGTGCCGGCAGCTTAGGTGGAGGCAGAGGGTCCTACAATGAGCAGTTCTTC.

In regard to this clonotype: Just one base apart from a much larger clone, this may be a read error. Since no conserved phenylalanine or tryptophan closes the CDR3, a read error is the likely cause. The chain carries TRBV20-1 and TRBJ2-5; 8 nucleotides align to TRBD2. With 2 bases clipped from V and 3 bases from J, the junction kept 5 bases outside the gene matches. Per the germline V gene, CDR1 is DFQATT and CDR2 is SNEGSKA (reference sequence). The length of the CDR3 is 14 residues. In DNA form, the CDR3 reads TGCAGTGCTAGACAGGCAGCGGGAGAAGAGACCCAGTACCTC. Translation: CSARQAAGEETQYL.

This clonotype was detected once. The junction departs from the called germline gene at one end, perhaps through a read error. The chain uses TRBV11-1 and TRBJ2-3; a possible D gene is TRBD2 (6 bases). CDR3 length equals 16 residues. CDR1 SGHAT and CDR2 FQDESV come from the germline V gene (reference sequence). As DNA, the CDR3 is TGTGCCAGTAGCAAGGGATTAGCGGTTAGCACATATACGCAGTATTTT. Residues: CASSKGLAVSTYTQYF.

About this clonotype: Mismatch with germline at one junction end may stem from a read error. V usage is TRBV12-3 or TRBV12-4 and J usage is TRBJ2-4, with 8 bases matching TRBD2. This CDR3 is 13 amino acids long. CDR3 sequence reads: CASSLNGGDTQYF. The CDR3 DNA sequence: TGTGCTAGCAGTTTAAACGGGGGGGACACTCAGTACTTC.

This clonotype was seen more than once but under ten times. Likely a read error: the CDR3 ends without its conserved phenylalanine or tryptophan. The CDR3 region has the DNA TGTGCCTGGAGTGTACTGGGAGGGCAAACCGGGGAGCTGTTTTCT. This gives the protein CAWSVLGGQTGELFS. The chain uses TRBV30 and TRBJ2-2, with 7 bases matching TRBD2. CDR3 length: 15 residues. Germline CDR1 GTSNPN, CDR2 SVGIG (reference sequence). The trim removed 0 bases at V and 5 bases at J, leaving 6 bases unmatched.

This clonotype showed up many times. At one end, the junction sequence differs from germline, possibly due to a read error. The chain uses TRBV9 and TRBJ2-7; either TRBD1 or TRBD2 may fit D (5 bases each). Germline values: CDR1 SGDLS, CDR2 YYNGEE. The CDR3 has 12 residues. This CDR3 reads CASGVGDREQYF. The CDR3 DNA follows: TGTGCCAGCGGCGTAGGGGACCGCGAGCAGTACTTC.